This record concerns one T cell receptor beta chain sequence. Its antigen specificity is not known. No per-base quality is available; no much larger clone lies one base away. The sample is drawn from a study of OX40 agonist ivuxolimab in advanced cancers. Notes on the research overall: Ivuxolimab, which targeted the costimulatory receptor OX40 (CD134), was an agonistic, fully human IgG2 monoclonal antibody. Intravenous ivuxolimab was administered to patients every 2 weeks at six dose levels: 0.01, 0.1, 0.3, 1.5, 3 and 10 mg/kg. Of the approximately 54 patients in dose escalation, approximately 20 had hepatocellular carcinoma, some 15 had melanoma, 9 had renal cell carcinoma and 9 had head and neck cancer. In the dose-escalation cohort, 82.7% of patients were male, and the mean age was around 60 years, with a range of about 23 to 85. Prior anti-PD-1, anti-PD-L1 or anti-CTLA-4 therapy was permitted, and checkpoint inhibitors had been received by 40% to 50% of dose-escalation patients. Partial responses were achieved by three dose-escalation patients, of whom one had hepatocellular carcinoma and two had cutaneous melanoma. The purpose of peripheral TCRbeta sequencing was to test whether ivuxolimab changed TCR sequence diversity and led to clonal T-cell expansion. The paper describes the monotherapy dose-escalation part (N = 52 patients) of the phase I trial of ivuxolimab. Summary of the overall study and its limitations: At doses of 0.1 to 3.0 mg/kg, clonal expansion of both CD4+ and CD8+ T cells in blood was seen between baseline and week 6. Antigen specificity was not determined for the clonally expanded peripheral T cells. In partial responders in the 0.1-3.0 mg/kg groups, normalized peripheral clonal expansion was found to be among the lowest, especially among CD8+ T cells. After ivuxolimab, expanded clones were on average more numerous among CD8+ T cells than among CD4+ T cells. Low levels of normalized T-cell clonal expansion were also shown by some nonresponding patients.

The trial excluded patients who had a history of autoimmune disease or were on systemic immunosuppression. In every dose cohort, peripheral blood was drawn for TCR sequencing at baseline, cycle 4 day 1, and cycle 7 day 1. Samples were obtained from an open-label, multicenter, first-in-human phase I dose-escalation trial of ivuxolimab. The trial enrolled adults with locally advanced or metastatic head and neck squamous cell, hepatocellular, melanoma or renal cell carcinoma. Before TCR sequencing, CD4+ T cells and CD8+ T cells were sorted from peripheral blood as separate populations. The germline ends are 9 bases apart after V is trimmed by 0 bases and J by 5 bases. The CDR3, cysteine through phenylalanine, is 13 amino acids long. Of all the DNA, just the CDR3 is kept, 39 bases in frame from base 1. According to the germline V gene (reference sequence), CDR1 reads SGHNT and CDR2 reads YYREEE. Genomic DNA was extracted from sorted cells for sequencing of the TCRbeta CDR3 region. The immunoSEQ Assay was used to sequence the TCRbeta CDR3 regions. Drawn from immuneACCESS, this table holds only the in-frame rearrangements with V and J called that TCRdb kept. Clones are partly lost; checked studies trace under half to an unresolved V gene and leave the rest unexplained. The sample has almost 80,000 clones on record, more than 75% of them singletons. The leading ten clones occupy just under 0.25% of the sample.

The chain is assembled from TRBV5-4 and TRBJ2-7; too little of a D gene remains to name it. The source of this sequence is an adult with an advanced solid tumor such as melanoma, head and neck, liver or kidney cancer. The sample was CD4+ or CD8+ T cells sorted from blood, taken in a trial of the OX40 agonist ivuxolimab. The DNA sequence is TGTGCCAGCAGCTTGGATGTGTCGCACGAGCAGTACTTC. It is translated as CASSLDVSHEQYF.